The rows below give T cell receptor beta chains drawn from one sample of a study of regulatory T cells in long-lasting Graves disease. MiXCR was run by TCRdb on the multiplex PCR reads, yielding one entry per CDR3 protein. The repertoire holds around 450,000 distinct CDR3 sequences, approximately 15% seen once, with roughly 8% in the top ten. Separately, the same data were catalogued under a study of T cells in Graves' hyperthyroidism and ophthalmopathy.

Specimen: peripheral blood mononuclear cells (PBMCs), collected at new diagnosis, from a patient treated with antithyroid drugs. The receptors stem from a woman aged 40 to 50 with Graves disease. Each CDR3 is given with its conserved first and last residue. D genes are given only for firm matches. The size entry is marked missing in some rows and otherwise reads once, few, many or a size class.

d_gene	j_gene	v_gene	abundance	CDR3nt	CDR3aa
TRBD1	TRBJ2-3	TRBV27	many	TGTGCCAGCAGTCCCAGGACAGGGAGCACAGATACGCAGTATTTT	CASSPRTGSTDTQYF
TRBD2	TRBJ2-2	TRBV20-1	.	TGCAGTGCTAGAGATCCCACTAGCGGGACCGGGGAGCTGTTTTTT	CSARDPTSGTGELFF
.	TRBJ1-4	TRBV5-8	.	TGTGCCAGCAGACCACGACTACCAAATGAAAAACTGTTTTTT	CASRPRLPNEKLFF
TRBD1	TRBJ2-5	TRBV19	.	TGTGCCAGTAGTCCCCGGACAGGAGTTCCCGTGGACTTC	CASSPRTGVPVDF
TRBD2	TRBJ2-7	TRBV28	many	TGTGCCAGCAGTTTAGGAGCGGGAGGGCCCTACGAGCAGTACTTC	CASSLGAGGPYEQYF
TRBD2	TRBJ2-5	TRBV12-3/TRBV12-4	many	TGTGCCAGCAGTTCAGGGACTATCGGGACCCAGTACTTC	CASSSGTIGTQYF
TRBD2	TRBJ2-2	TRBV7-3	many	TGTGCCAGCAGCGCCCGGGAGGGCCATCACGGGGAGCTGTTTTTT	CASSAREGHHGELFF
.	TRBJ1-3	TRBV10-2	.	TGCGCCAGCAGTGCCGCTCGGGGAAACACCATATATTTT	CASSAARGNTIYF
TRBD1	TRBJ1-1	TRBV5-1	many	TGCGCCAGCAGCTTGGGTCGTAACAGGGGGAACACTGAAGCTTTCTTT	CASSLGRNRGNTEAFF
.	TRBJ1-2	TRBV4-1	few	TGCGCCAGCAGCCAAGATTCAGGATATAACTATGGCTACACCTTC	CASSQDSGYNYGYTF
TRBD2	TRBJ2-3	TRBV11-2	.	TGTGCCAGCAGCGCCGGGACTAGCGGACCCACAGATACGCAGTATTTT	CASSAGTSGPTDTQYF
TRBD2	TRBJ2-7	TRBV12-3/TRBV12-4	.	TGTGCCAGCAGGCCCGCTGGGGGGGCCTACGAGCAGTACTTC	CASRPAGGAYEQYF
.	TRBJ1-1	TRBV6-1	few	TGTGCCAGCTGCTGGGACTGGGCAGCAAACACTGAAGCTTTCTTT	CASCWDWAANTEAFF
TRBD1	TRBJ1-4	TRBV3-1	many	TGTGCCAGCAGCCAAGGCATCCGACAGGGCGGTGAAAAACTGTTTTTT	CASSQGIRQGGEKLFF
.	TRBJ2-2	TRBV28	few	TGTGCCAGCAGTTTATACTCAGGTTCGAGCACCGGGGAGCTGTTTTTT	CASSLYSGSSTGELFF
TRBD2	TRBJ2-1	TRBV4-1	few	TGCGCCAGCAGCCAAGTGGGGCGGGAGGGGTTCAATGAGCAGTTCTTC	CASSQVGREGFNEQFF
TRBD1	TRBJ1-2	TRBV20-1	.	TGCAGTGCTAGTTCAGGGGGCACTGTCAAGGATGGCTACACCTTC	CSASSGGTVKDGYTF
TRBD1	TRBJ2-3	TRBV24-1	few	TGTGCCACCAGTGACCGTCCCGGGACAGGGGGCGTCGCAGATACGCAGTATTTT	CATSDRPGTGGVADTQYF